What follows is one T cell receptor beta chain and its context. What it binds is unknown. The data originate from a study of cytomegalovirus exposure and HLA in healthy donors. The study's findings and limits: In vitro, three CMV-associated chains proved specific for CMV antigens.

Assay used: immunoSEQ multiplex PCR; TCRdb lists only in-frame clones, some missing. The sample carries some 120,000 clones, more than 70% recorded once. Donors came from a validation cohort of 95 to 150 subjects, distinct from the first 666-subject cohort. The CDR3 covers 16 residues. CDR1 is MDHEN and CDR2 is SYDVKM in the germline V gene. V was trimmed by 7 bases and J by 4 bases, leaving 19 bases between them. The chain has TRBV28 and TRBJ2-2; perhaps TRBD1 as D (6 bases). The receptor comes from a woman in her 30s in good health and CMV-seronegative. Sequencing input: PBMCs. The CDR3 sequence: CASTRYNRAGTGELFF. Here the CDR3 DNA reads TGTGCCAGCACCAGATATAACAGGGCGGGCACCGGGGAGCTGTTTTTT.